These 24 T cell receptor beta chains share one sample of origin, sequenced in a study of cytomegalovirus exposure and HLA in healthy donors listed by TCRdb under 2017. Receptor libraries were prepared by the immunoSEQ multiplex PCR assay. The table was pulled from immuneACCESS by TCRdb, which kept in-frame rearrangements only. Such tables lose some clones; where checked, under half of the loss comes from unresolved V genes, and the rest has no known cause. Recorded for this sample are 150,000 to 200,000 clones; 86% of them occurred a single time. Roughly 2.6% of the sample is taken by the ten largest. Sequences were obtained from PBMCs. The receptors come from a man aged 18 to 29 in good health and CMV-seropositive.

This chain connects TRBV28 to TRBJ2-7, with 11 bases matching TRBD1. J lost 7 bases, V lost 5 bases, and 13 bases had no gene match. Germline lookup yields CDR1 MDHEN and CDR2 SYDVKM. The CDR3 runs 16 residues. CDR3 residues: CASSLHLGTGGREQYF. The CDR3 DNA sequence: TGTGCCAGCAGTCTCCACCTAGGGACAGGGGGTCGGGAGCAGTACTTC.

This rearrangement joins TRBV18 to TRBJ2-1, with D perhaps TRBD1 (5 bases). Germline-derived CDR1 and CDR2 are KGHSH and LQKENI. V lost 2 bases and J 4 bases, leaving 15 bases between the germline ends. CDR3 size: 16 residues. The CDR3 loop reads CASSPSGTRDYNEQFF. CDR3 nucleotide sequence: TGTGCCAGCTCACCATCGGGTACCAGGGATTACAATGAGCAGTTCTTC.

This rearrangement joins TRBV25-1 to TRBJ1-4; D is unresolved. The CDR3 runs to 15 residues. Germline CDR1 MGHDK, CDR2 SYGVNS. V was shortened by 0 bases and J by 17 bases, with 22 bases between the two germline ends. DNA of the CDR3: TGTGCCAGCAGTGAATATGCGGGTGAGCCTAAGTGGGTTTTTTTT. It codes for CASSEYAGEPKWVFF.

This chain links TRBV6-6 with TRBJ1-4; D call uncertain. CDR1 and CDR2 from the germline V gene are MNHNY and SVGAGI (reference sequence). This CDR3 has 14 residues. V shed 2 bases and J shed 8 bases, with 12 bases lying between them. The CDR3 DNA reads TGTGCCAGCAGTTACGCCCCAGGTCACGAAAAACTGTTTTTT. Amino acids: CASSYAPGHEKLFF.

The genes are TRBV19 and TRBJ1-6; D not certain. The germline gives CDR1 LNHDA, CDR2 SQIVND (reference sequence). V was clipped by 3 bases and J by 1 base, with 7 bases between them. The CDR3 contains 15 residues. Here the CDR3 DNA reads TGTGCCAGTAGTATCGGCGGTTCCTATAATTCACCCCTCCACTTT. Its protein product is CASSIGGSYNSPLHF.

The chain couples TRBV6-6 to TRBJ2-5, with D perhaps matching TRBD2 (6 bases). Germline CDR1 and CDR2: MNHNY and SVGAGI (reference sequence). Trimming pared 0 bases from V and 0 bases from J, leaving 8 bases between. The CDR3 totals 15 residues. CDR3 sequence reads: CASSYSEGNQETQYF. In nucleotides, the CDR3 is TGTGCCAGCAGTTACTCGGAGGGCAACCAAGAGACCCAGTACTTC.

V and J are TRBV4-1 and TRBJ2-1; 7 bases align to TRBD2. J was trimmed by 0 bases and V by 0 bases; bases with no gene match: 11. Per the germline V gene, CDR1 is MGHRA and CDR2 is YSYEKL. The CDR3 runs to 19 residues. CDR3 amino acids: CASSQEGTGTTSSYNEQFF. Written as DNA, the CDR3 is TGCGCCAGCAGCCAAGAAGGGACCGGGACTACTAGCTCCTACAATGAGCAGTTCTTC.

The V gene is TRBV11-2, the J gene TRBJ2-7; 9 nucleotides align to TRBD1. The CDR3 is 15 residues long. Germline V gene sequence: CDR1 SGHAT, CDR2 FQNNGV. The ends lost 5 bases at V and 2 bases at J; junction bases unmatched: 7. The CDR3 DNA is TGTGCCAGCAGCCCCCCGGGACAGGGTACCTACGAGCAGTACTTC. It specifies CASSPPGQGTYEQYF.

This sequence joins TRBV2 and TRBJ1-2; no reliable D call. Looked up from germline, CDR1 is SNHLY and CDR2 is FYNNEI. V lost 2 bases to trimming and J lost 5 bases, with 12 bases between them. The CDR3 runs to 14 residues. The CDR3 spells CASSELARLYGYTF. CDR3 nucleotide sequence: TGTGCCAGCAGTGAACTAGCCAGGCTATATGGCTACACCTTC. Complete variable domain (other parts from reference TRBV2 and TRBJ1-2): EPEVTQTPSHQVTQMGQEVILRCVPISNHLYFYWYRQILGQKVEFLVSFYNNEISEKSEIFDDQFSVERPDGSNFTLKIRSTKLEDSAMYFCASSELARLYGYTFGSGTRLTVV.

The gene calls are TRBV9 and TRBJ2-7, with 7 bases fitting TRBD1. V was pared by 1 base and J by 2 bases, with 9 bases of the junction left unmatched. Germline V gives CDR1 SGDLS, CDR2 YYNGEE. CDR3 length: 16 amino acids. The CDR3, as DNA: TGTGCCAGCAGCGTAAGTGGGACAGCCGGGACCTACGAGCAGTACTTC. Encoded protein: CASSVSGTAGTYEQYF.

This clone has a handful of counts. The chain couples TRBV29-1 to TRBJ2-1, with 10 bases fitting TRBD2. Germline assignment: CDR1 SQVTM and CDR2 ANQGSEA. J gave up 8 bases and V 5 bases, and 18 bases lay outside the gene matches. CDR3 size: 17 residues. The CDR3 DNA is TGCAGCGTTATAAGGGGGGACAGCGGGAGGGCCGCATATGAGCAGTTCTTC. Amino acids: CSVIRGDSGRAAYEQFF.

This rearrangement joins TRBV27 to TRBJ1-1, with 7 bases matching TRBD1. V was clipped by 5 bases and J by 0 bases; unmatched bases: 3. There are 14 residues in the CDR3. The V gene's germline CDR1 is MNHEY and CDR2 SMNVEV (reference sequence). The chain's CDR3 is CASSMDRLNTEAFF. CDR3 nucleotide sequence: TGTGCCAGCAGTATGGACAGGTTGAACACTGAAGCTTTCTTT.

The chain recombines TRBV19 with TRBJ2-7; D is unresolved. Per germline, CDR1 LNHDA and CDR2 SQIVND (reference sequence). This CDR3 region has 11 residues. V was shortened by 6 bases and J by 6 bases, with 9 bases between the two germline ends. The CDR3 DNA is TGTGCCAGTAGGTCGAGTGGCGAGCAGTACTTC. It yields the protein CASRSSGEQYF.

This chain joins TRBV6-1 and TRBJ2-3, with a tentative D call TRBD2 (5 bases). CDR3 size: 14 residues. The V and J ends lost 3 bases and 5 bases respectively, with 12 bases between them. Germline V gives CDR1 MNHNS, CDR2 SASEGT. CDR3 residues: CASSDEGSVDTQYF. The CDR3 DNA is TGTGCCAGCAGTGACGAGGGATCGGTAGATACGCAGTATTTT.

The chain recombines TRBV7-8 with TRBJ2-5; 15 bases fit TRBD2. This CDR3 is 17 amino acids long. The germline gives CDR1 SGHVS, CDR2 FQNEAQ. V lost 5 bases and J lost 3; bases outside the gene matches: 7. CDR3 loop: CASSPGLAGGSKETQYF. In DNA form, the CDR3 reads TGTGCCAGCAGCCCGGGACTAGCGGGGGGCAGCAAAGAGACCCAGTACTTC. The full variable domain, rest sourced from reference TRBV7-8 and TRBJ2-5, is GAGVSQSPRYKVAKRGQDVALRCDPISGHVSLFWYQQALGQGPEFLTYFQNEAQLDKSGLPSDRFFAERPEGSVSTLKIQRTQQEDSAVYLCASSPGLAGGSKETQYFGPGTRLLVL.

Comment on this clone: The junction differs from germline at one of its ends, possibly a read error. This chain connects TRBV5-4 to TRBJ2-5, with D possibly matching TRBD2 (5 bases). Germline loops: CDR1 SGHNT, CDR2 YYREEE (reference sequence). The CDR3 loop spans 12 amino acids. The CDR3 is CASSLDEGRSHF. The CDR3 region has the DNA TGTGCCAGCAGCTTGGATGAGGGCAGATCACACTTC.

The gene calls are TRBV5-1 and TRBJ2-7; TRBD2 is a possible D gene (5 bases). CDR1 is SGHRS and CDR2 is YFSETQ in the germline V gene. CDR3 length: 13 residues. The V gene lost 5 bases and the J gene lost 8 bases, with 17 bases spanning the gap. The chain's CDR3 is CASSPSPDFQQYF. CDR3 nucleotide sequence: TGCGCCAGCAGTCCCTCCCCGGACTTCCAGCAGTACTTC. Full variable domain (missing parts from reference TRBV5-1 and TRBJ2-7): KAGVTQTPRYLIKTRGQQVTLSCSPISGHRSVSWYQQTPGQGLQFLFEYFSETQRNKGNFPGRFSGRQFSNSRSEMNVSTLELGDSALYLCASSPSPDFQQYFGPGTRLTVT.

In DNA, the CDR3 is TGTGCCAGCAGCCCCGGGACTAGCGGGGGCGAGCAGTACTTC. It codes for CASSPGTSGGEQYF. The V and J genes are TRBV7-3 and TRBJ2-7; 14 nucleotides agree with TRBD2. This CDR3 region has 14 residues. The germline gives CDR1 SGHTA, CDR2 FQGTGA. V lost 5 bases to trimming and J lost 6 bases; unmatched junction nucleotides: 3.

CDR3 nucleotides: TGTGCCAGCAGCCATTCGGACAGGGGGGACACTGAAGCTTTCTTT. Residues: CASSHSDRGDTEAFF. The chain links TRBV4-2 to TRBJ1-1, with TRBD1 matching 10 bases. Looked up from germline, CDR1 is LGHNA and CDR2 is YNFKEQ. V trimming: 3 bases; J trimming: 3 bases; junction bases outside the gene matches: 4. The CDR3 covers 15 residues.

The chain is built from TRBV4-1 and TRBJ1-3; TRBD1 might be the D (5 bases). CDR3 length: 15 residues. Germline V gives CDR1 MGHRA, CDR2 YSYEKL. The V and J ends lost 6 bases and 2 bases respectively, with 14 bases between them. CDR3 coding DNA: TGCGCCAGCAGTTTTCAGGGCGGACCTGGAAACACCATATATTTT. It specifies CASSFQGGPGNTIYF.

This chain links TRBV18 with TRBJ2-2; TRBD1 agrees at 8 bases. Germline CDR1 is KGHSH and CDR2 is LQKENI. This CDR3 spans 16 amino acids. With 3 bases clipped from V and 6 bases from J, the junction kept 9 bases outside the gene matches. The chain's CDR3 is CASSPPDRAESGELFF. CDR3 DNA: TGTGCCAGCTCACCTCCGGACAGGGCGGAATCCGGGGAGCTGTTTTTT.

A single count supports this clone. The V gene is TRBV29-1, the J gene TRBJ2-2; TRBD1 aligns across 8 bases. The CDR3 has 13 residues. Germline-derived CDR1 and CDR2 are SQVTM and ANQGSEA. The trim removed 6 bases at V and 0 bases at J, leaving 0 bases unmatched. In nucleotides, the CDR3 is TGCAGCGTGACAGGGGCGAACACCGGGGAGCTGTTTTTT. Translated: CSVTGANTGELFF.

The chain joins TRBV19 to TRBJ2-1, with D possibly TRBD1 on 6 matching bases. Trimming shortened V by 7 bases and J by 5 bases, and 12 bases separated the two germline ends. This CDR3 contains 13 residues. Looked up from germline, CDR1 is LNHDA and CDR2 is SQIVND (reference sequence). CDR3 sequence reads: CASNHRVNNEQFF. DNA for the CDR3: TGTGCCAGTAATCACAGGGTCAACAATGAGCAGTTCTTC.

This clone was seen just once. CDR3 sequence: CASSWPGRHPDEQFF. CDR3 in DNA: TGTGCCAGCAGCTGGCCGGGTCGCCACCCCGATGAGCAGTTCTTC. The rearrangement joins TRBV7-9 to TRBJ2-1; D not certain. The CDR3 covers 15 residues. V gave up 4 bases and J gave up 8 bases, with 18 bases separating them. The germline CDR1 and CDR2 sequences are SEHNR and FQNEAQ (reference sequence).